This TCR beta chain was profiled in a study of T cell responses to AZD1222 COVID-19 vaccine. Findings of the study overall: Donor demographics were predominantly white British with a female majority; clonal diversity may be underestimated. Once two AZD1222 doses were given, Spike-specific TCR breadth and depth went up. Just 5 to 7 AZD1222 recipients tested seropositive at baseline.

The CDR3 runs to 12 residues. In germline, CDR1 is LNHDA, CDR2 SQIVND (reference sequence). Trimming cost V 11 bases and J 9 bases; bases outside gene matches: 5. Comments on this clone: Its matching antigen is unknown.

Profiled with immunoSEQ multiplex PCR; TCRdb holds only in-frame clones, not every one. The table has over 100,000 clones, nearly 90% seen once. This TCR was recovered from an adult in good health. Sequencing was performed on peripheral blood, taken on day 0 of MenACWY control vaccination. This chain uses TRBV19 with TRBJ1-6; 9 positions agree with TRBD1. The CDR3 region is CAGGTGISPLHF. The CDR3 DNA sequence: TGTGCCGGCGGGACAGGGATTTCACCCCTCCACTTT.